A single sample gave rise to the 3 T cell receptor beta chains below, sequenced in a study of blood T cell repertoires in COVID-19. Sequencing was performed with immunoSEQ multiplex PCR; in TCRdb, only in-frame clones are kept and a portion is missing. The sample lists some 240,000 clones; around 83% were seen once. Sequenced input: peripheral blood. All receptors derive from a woman aged 60-75 years with active or convalescent COVID-19.

V usage is TRBV2 and J usage is TRBJ2-7; TRBD1 matches at 8 bases. The CDR3 sequence is 14 residues long. Germline V lookup: CDR1 SNHLY, CDR2 FYNNEI. With V trimmed by 9 bases and J by 2 bases, 9 bases remained unmatched. The CDR3, as DNA: TGTGCCAGTAGTCGACAGGGGAAAGCCTACGAGCAGTACTTC. This sequence encodes CASSRQGKAYEQYF.

The V and J genes are TRBV19 and TRBJ1-5; D is undetermined. Trimming shortened V by 1 base and J by 5 bases, and 15 bases separated the two germline ends. CDR1 and CDR2 from the germline V gene are LNHDA and SQIVND (reference sequence). The CDR3 spans 16 residues. CDR3 sequence: CASSIGEGGRHQPQHF. The CDR3 DNA sequence: TGTGCCAGTAGTATAGGAGAGGGAGGGCGGCATCAGCCCCAGCATTTT.

V usage is TRBV24-1 and J usage is TRBJ1-5; D is undetermined. The CDR3 has 15 amino acids. Per germline, CDR1 KGHDR and CDR2 SFDVKD. V lost 7 bases to trimming and J lost 0 bases, with 12 bases between them. The CDR3 region is CATRLPTDSNQPQHF. The CDR3 DNA reads as TGTGCCACCAGGCTACCTACCGATAGCAATCAGCCCCAGCATTTT.